This TCR beta chain emerged from a study of response to subunit inactivated influenza vaccine (dated by TCRdb to the late 2010s). At the level of the whole study: Deep quantitative T cell receptor repertoire profiling was used in the study to track responses to a trivalent subunit inactivated influenza vaccine. The full study reports these points: The authors proposed that each seasonal influenza vaccination may bring in only a limited number of new T cells.

The receptor library was made with RT-PCR. Sequencing relied on an Illumina HiSeq 2500. TCRdb reprocessing: public reads trimmed at Q25 with fastp, clones called with MiXCR, in-frame beta chains kept. For every CDR3 protein sequence, its rows merge into one entry that carries the most common genes and DNA. The sample includes some 520,000 distinct CDR3 sequences, with more than 15% observed a single time. The ten largest clonotypes hold less than 4% of the sample. In the case of this clonotype: What this receptor recognizes is not known. Base qualities are not provided; no much larger clone lies one nucleotide away.

The sequence was collected from a man in his fifties or sixties who received an inactivated influenza vaccine. Donor details come from another sample of the same person, matched by shared clones. The source was CD4+ T cells sorted from PBMCs, collected roughly 24 months after vaccination.

In nucleotide form, the sequence is TGTGCCAGCAGTGATCGGAGATCGCAGGGGCTTAAGGGAAACACCATATATTTT. Its product reads: CASSDRRSQGLKGNTIYF. Rearrangement joined TRBV25-1 to TRBJ1-3; perhaps TRBD1 is the D gene, with 6 bases matching. Including cysteine and phenylalanine, the CDR3 has 18 amino acids. The read is trimmed to its CDR3 DNA, 54 bases read in frame from base 1. CDR1 and CDR2 are read off the germline V gene as MGHDK and SYGVNS. V loses 3 bases, J loses 4 bases, and the germline ends lie 22 bases apart.